The T cell receptor (beta chain) described here comes from a study of cytomegalovirus exposure and HLA in healthy donors. The PCR was carried out with 60 Vbeta primers and 13 Jbeta primers. Profiling relied on immunoSEQ multiplex PCR, and the TCRdb table lists in-frame clones only, not all of them. This sample carries a few hundred thousand clones, about 82% of them seen once, and the ten largest clones take 2.9%. V shed 2 bases and J shed 5 bases, with 10 bases lying between them. Germline CDR1 MNHNS, CDR2 SASEGT. The CDR3 is 13 amino acids. The clonotype originates from a man aged 25-45 years in good health and CMV-seronegative. The chain carries TRBV6-1 and TRBJ2-7; D might be TRBD1 (5 bases). The sequenced material came from PBMCs. CDR3 sequence reads: CASSESPGHEQYF. The CDR3 nucleotides read TGTGCCAGCAGTGAATCCCCAGGGCACGAGCAGTACTTC.